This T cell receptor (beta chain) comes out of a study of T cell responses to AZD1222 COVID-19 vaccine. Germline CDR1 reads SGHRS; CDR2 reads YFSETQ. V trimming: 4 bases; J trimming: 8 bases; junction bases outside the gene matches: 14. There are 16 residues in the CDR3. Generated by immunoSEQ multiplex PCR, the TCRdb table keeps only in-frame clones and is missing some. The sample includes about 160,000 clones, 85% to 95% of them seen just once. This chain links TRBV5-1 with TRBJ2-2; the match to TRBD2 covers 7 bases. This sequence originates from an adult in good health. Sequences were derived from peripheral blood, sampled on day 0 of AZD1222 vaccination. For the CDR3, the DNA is TGCGCCAGCAGCCCACGGGGCGGGGGACCCGGAGGGGAGCTGTTTTTT. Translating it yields CASSPRGGGPGGELFF.